These 11 T cell receptor beta chains originate from one sample sequenced in a study of blood T cell repertoires in COVID-19 (TCRdb year 2020). Library preparation used the immunoSEQ multiplex PCR assay. Sourced from immuneACCESS, this table was stored by TCRdb with only in-frame sequences that have V and J called. A share of the clones is absent; for the studies checked, an unresolved V gene accounts for under half, and the remainder has no known explanation. The sample data list some 300,000 clones, and around 90% of these were observed just once. The top ten clonotypes cover around 0.93% of the sample. Material: peripheral blood. The receptors were gathered from a woman aged 40 to 49 with COVID-19, enrolled during active disease.

This clone was detected only a few times. This chain links TRBV6-2 or TRBV6-3 with TRBJ1-5; TRBD1 might be the D (5 bases). The CDR3 loop spans 12 amino acids. The V gene's germline CDR1 is MNHEY and CDR2 SVGEGT. The V and J ends lost 6 bases and 4 bases respectively, with 7 bases between them. The CDR3 coding sequence is TGTGCCAGCAGCGCAGGGAATCAGCCCCAGCATTTT. This sequence encodes CASSAGNQPQHF.

The rearrangement uses TRBV30 and TRBJ2-1, with TRBD2 matching over 10 bases. Germline CDR1 GTSNPN, CDR2 SVGIG (reference sequence). With V trimmed by 0 bases and J by 1 base, 0 bases remained unmatched. This CDR3 contains 15 residues. CDR3 sequence reads: CAWSVLAGSYNEQFF. The DNA for the CDR3 is TGTGCCTGGAGTGTACTAGCGGGATCCTACAATGAGCAGTTCTTC.

V is TRBV19 and J is TRBJ1-4; a weak D match, TRBD1 (5 bases). The CDR3 consists of 12 residues. CDR1 is LNHDA, CDR2 SQIVND, per germline (reference sequence). The germline V and J ends were trimmed by 7 bases and 4 bases, with 7 bases remaining between them. CDR3 DNA sequence: TGTGCCAGTACAGGGTTTAATGAAAAACTGTTTTTT. It encodes CASTGFNEKLFF.

This chain joins TRBV4-1 and TRBJ1-2; 9 bases fit TRBD1. The CDR3 has 15 amino acids. With 1 base clipped from V and 7 bases from J, the junction kept 7 bases outside the gene matches. The germline CDR1 and CDR2 sequences are MGHRA and YSYEKL. This CDR3 reads CASSQVIQGAAGYTF. CDR3 DNA: TGCGCCAGCAGCCAAGTCATACAGGGGGCTGCTGGCTACACCTTC.

The rearrangement links TRBV7-2 to TRBJ2-2; 11 positions match TRBD2. The CDR3 contains 18 residues. CDR1 and CDR2 from the germline V gene are SGHTA and FQGNSA. V lost 5 bases, J lost 3 bases, and 11 bases stayed unmatched. CDR3 sequence (DNA): TGTGCCAGCAGCCCCATCCTTCTAGCGGGGGGATACACCGGGGAGCTGTTTTTT. Its translation: CASSPILLAGGYTGELFF.

As concerns this clone: The identical CDR3 is also encoded by other nucleotide sequences in the sample. This sequence joins TRBV20-1 and TRBJ1-1; perhaps TRBD1 as D (6 bases). The CDR3 spans 11 residues. V was clipped by 5 bases and J by 4 bases, with 8 bases between them. Per the germline V gene, CDR1 is DFQATT and CDR2 is SNEGSKA (reference sequence). CDR3 amino acids: CSASGVTEAFF. Written as DNA, the CDR3 is TGCAGTGCTTCAGGGGTCACTGAAGCTTTCTTT.

This chain connects TRBV5-4 to TRBJ2-2, with TRBD2 identical over 8 bases. The CDR3 totals 16 residues. The germline CDR1 and CDR2 sequences are SGHNT and YYREEE (reference sequence). With 0 bases clipped from V and 0 bases from J, the junction kept 1 base outside the gene matches. CDR3 region: CASSLGLATNTGELFF. Written as DNA, the CDR3 is TGTGCCAGCAGCTTGGGACTAGCGACGAACACCGGGGAGCTGTTTTTT.

The rearrangement uses TRBV7-9 and TRBJ1-6; D unclear. Between the trimmed V and J ends, which lost 2 bases and 7 bases, there was a span of 6 bases. Germline CDR1 and CDR2: SEHNR and FQNEAQ (reference sequence). The CDR3 has 13 residues. This chain's CDR3 is CASSLIENSPLHF. The CDR3 DNA reads as TGTGCCAGCAGCTTAATCGAGAATTCACCCCTCCACTTT.

In its sample, this clone was seen once. The rearrangement links TRBV30 to TRBJ1-4; maybe TRBD1 (5 bases). V lost 1 base, J lost 4 bases, and 13 bases lay in between. Germline V CDR1 and CDR2: GTSNPN, SVGIG (reference sequence). The length of the CDR3 is 15 residues. The CDR3 is CAWSAGTPFNEKLFF. CDR3 nucleotides: TGTGCCTGGAGTGCTGGGACTCCTTTTAATGAAAAACTGTTTTTT.

The CDR3 reads CASRPGKYEQYF. In DNA, the CDR3 is TGTGCCAGCAGACCAGGGAAGTACGAGCAGTACTTC. The rearrangement links TRBV28 to TRBJ2-7; tentative D call: TRBD1 (5 bases). This CDR3 has 12 amino acids. CDR1 and CDR2 (germline): MDHEN, SYDVKM. The V gene lost 6 bases and the J gene lost 4 bases, with 10 bases spanning the gap.

This chain links TRBV3-1 (or the pseudogene TRBV3-2) with TRBJ2-6, with a tentative D call TRBD1 (6 bases). This CDR3 has 17 amino acids. V shed 4 bases and J shed 0 bases, with 13 bases lying between them. Germline V gene sequence: CDR1 LGHDT, CDR2 YNNKEL (reference sequence). CDR3 amino acids: CASSLGQGSSGANVLTF. The CDR3 DNA follows: TGTGCCAGCAGCCTCGGGCAGGGGAGCTCTGGGGCCAACGTCCTGACTTTC.